This T cell receptor (beta chain) was documented in a study of chemoradiotherapy in HPV16-positive cancers. Turning to the study itself: Functional T-cell assays on two HPV16-positive patients' cells defined candidate HPV-specific clones and common TCR motifs.

Clones were sequenced by immunoSEQ multiplex PCR, and TCRdb holds only the in-frame ones, with some missing. The sample lists approximately 50,000 clones, roughly 90% seen once, with 3% to 4% in the top ten. The CDR3 loop spans 17 amino acids. Germline CDR1 and CDR2: SGDLS and YYNGEE. The V and J ends lost 4 bases and 4 bases respectively, with 23 bases between them. A word on this clone: Other DNA sequences in the sample encode the same CDR3.

Sequencing used blood, obtained from a patient who underwent chemoradiotherapy. This clonotype was sampled from a human donor with HPV-associated anogenital cancer. This rearrangement joins TRBV9 to TRBJ2-5; tentative D call: TRBD1 (6 bases). CDR3 loop: CASSPPPGRGYGETQYF. The CDR3 coding sequence is TGTGCCAGCAGCCCCCCCCCGGGCAGGGGTTACGGAGAGACCCAGTACTTC.